The 22 T cell receptor beta chains below were found in one sample sequenced in a study of early T cells in non-severe SARS-CoV-2 infection. TCRdb processed the 5' RACE reads anew with MiXCR; each CDR3 protein has one entry. Among 80,000 or so distinct CDR3 sequences listed, roughly 12% were seen once. The sample was whole blood, taken at baseline. Receptors were obtained from an adult who was a healthcare worker with PCR-confirmed SARS-CoV-2 infection or an uninfected control (not recorded which).

The sample holds a few counts of this clonotype. The CDR3 sequence: CASSAQGATETQYF. CDR3 bases: TGTGCCAGCAGCGCACAGGGGGCTACGGAGACCCAGTACTTC. V and J are TRBV5-6 and TRBJ2-5; 9 bases line up with TRBD1. The CDR3 has 14 amino acids. Looked up from germline, CDR1 is SGHDT and CDR2 is YYEEEE. With V trimmed by 4 bases and J by 5 bases, 6 bases remained unmatched.

The chain links TRBV6-5 to TRBJ2-7; 10 bases are shared with TRBD1. The CDR3 is 15 residues long. J lost 3 bases, V lost 6 bases, and 8 bases had no gene match. Germline V gene data show CDR1 as MNHEY and CDR2 as SVGAGI. CDR3 sequence (DNA): TGTGCCAGCAGGTTGACAGGGGGCGGGGGCTACGAGCAGTACTTC. Translation: CASRLTGGGGYEQYF.

The chain links TRBV7-2 to TRBJ1-2, with TRBD1 identical over 7 bases. The V gene end was trimmed by 5 bases and the J gene end by 3 bases; junction bases not matched to a gene: 3. Looked up from germline, CDR1 is SGHTA and CDR2 is FQGNSA. The CDR3 length is 13 residues. As DNA, the CDR3 is TGTGCCAGCAGCCCCGACAGGGACTATGGCTACACCTTC. It codes for CASSPDRDYGYTF.

The chain is built from TRBV14 and TRBJ1-3; 9 bases are a match to TRBD1. The length of the CDR3 is 15 residues. J gave up 2 bases and V 2 bases, and 1 base lay outside the gene matches. Germline CDR1 SGHDN, CDR2 FVKESK. The CDR3 reads CASSQTGGPGNTIYF. The CDR3 bases are TGTGCCAGCAGCCAAACAGGGGGCCCTGGAAACACCATATATTTT.

The chain has TRBV6-1 and TRBJ1-1, with 9 bases identical to TRBD1. V gave up 2 bases and J gave up 11 bases; unmatched junction bases: 18. The CDR3 loop spans 17 amino acids. Germline V gives CDR1 MNHNS, CDR2 SASEGT. CDR3 sequence reads: CASSESGTGTGRRMAFF. The CDR3 coding sequence is TGTGCCAGCAGTGAAAGCGGGACAGGGACCGGGCGGAGAATGGCTTTCTTT.

This clonotype has ten or more counts. The chain carries TRBV9 and TRBJ1-1; the D gene is possibly TRBD1 (5 bases). The germline V gene has CDR1 SGDLS and CDR2 YYNGEE. V was clipped by 0 bases and J by 4 bases, with 10 bases between them. The CDR3 has 14 residues. The CDR3 region has the DNA TGTGCCAGCAGCGTAGCTGGGGGAGCCACTGAAGCTTTCTTT. Protein: CASSVAGGATEAFF. Supplemented by reference TRBV9 and TRBJ1-1, the full variable domain reads DSGVTQTPKHLITATGQRVTLRCSPRSGDLSVYWYQQSLDQGLQFLIQYYNGEERAKGNILERFSAQQFPDLHSELNLSSLELGDSALYFCASSVAGGATEAFFGQGTRLTVV.

The rearrangement links TRBV24-1 to TRBJ2-3; 11 nucleotides agree with TRBD2. This CDR3 has 14 amino acids. Germline V gives CDR1 KGHDR, CDR2 SFDVKD. V shed 6 bases and J 6 bases; nucleotides not matched to a gene: 4. The CDR3, as DNA: TGTGCCACCAGTTTGACTAGCGGGGATGATACGCAGTATTTT. Protein sequence: CATSLTSGDDTQYF.

This clonotype has at least ten counts. The chain couples TRBV11-2 to TRBJ2-7; 10 nucleotides align to TRBD1. The CDR3 spans 15 residues. The J segment lost 5 bases and the V segment lost 5 bases, leaving 9 bases of the junction unmatched. From germline, CDR1 is SGHAT and CDR2 FQNNGV. Here the CDR3 DNA reads TGTGCCAGCAGCCGAAGACAGGGGGCTATAGACGAGCAGTACTTC. It yields the protein CASSRRQGAIDEQYF.

The V gene is TRBV7-2, the J gene TRBJ1-2; D gene ambiguous. The CDR3 is 14 amino acids. Germline V gives CDR1 SGHTA, CDR2 FQGNSA. V was shortened by 1 base and J by 6 bases, with 12 bases between the two germline ends. DNA of the CDR3: TGTGCCAGCAGCTTAGAGTTACCGATGGATGGCTACACCTTC. Translation gives CASSLELPMDGYTF.

This rearrangement joins TRBV7-6 to TRBJ2-1; D is possibly TRBD2 (6 bases). V was shortened by 5 bases and J by 9 bases, with 23 bases between the two germline ends. The CDR3 consists of 16 residues. Germline assignment: CDR1 SGHVS and CDR2 FNYEAQ. CDR3 sequence (DNA): TGTGCCAGCAGCCCGAATGGGGGGACCCTAGGGCGTGAGCAGTTCTTC. This gives the protein CASSPNGGTLGREQFF.

The chain has TRBV7-9 and TRBJ1-2; D not resolved. Germline CDR1 reads SEHNR; CDR2 reads FQNEAQ (reference sequence). Deletions cut 0 bases from V and 4 bases from J, with 9 bases between. CDR3 length: 14 amino acids. The CDR3 sequence: CASSLAGVSYGYTF. CDR3 sequence (DNA): TGTGCCAGCAGCTTAGCTGGCGTCAGCTATGGCTACACCTTC.

Only a few counts were recorded for this clonotype. This chain uses TRBV19 with TRBJ1-4; D possibly corresponds to TRBD1 (5 bases). Germline loops: CDR1 LNHDA, CDR2 SQIVND (reference sequence). Trimming left V 4 bases short and J 7 bases short, with 13 bases between. This CDR3 comprises 14 residues. The CDR3 spells CASSTGRSREKLFF. The CDR3, as DNA: TGTGCCAGTAGTACGGGACGGAGTCGTGAAAAACTGTTTTTT. The whole variable domain, remainder taken from reference TRBV19 and TRBJ1-4, is DGGITQSPKYLFRKEGQNVTLSCEQNLNHDAMYWYRQDPGQGLRLIYYSQIVNDFQKGDIAEGYSVSREKKESFPLTVTSAQKNPTAFYLCASSTGRSREKLFFGSGTQLSVL.

This clonotype occurred a few times. The rearrangement uses TRBV18 and TRBJ2-2; a possible D gene is TRBD2 (6 bases). Germline values: CDR1 KGHSH, CDR2 LQKENI. Trimming removed 1 base at V and 7 bases at J, with 19 bases between. The CDR3 is made up of 17 amino acids. As DNA, the CDR3 is TGTGCCAGCTCACCACTACGGGGGAACGGTTTGATCGGGGAGCTGTTTTTT. Its protein is CASSPLRGNGLIGELFF.

This clonotype was observed a handful of times. The chain employs TRBV19 and TRBJ2-3; TRBD1 agrees at 10 bases. The junction had 5 bases not matched to a gene; V was cut back by 9 bases and J by 2 bases. The CDR3 has 14 amino acids. CDR1 is LNHDA, CDR2 SQIVND, per germline (reference sequence). This CDR3 reads CASRTGGDTDTQYF. The CDR3 coding sequence is TGTGCCAGCCGGACAGGGGGTGACACAGATACGCAGTATTTT.

This clonotype has a count of ten or more. The chain is built from TRBV20-1 and TRBJ1-1; TRBD1 is a possible D gene (6 bases). Germline V CDR1 and CDR2: DFQATT, SNEGSKA (reference sequence). This CDR3 comprises 15 residues. V was shortened by 0 bases and J by 0 bases, with 11 bases between the two germline ends. CDR3 DNA sequence: TGCAGTGCTAGAGATGGGGACACCCTGAACACTGAAGCTTTCTTT. Translation: CSARDGDTLNTEAFF.

V gene TRBV28 combines with J gene TRBJ2-3; TRBD2 aligns across 14 bases. CDR3 length: 18 amino acids. J was trimmed by 3 bases and V by 5 bases; bases with no gene match: 10. CDR1 and CDR2 from the germline V gene are MDHEN and SYDVKM. As DNA, the CDR3 is TGTGCCAGCAGTGCCTCCGGGACTAGCGGGGGAGGGACAGATACGCAGTATTTT. It is translated as CASSASGTSGGGTDTQYF.

This clonotype has just a few counts. This chain uses TRBV9 with TRBJ1-4; weak D call: TRBD1 (5 bases). Germline V lookup: CDR1 SGDLS, CDR2 YYNGEE. V was clipped by 0 bases and J by 5 bases, with 11 bases between them. There are 15 residues in the CDR3. The CDR3, as DNA: TGTGCCAGCAGCGTAGGGACGGGGCAAAATGAAAAACTGTTTTTT. The encoded protein is CASSVGTGQNEKLFF.

At least ten counts were recorded for this clonotype. The V and J genes are TRBV5-1 and TRBJ1-1; 8 bases match TRBD1. This CDR3 is 14 amino acids long. Germline CDR1 is SGHRS and CDR2 is YFSETQ. V was clipped by 1 base and J by 5 bases; unmatched bases: 4. This chain's CDR3 is CASSLTGGYTEAFF. In DNA, the CDR3 is TGCGCCAGCAGCTTGACAGGGGGGTATACTGAAGCTTTCTTT. The full variable domain, in which reference TRBV5-1 and TRBJ1-1 provide the parts outside the CDR3, is KAGVTQTPRYLIKTRGQQVTLSCSPISGHRSVSWYQQTPGQGLQFLFEYFSETQRNKGNFPGRFSGRQFSNSRSEMNVSTLELGDSALYLCASSLTGGYTEAFFGQGTRLTVV.

The rearrangement joins TRBV2 to TRBJ1-6; D not certain. The CDR3 is 12 residues long. With 1 base removed from V and 9 bases from J, the gap between germline ends came to 4 bases. Germline lookup yields CDR1 SNHLY and CDR2 FYNNEI. In nucleotides, the CDR3 is TGTGCCAGCAGTGAAGGGCGTTCACCCCTCCACTTT. Its translation: CASSEGRSPLHF.

This clonotype was found many times. The chain is built from TRBV5-1 and TRBJ1-1; D call uncertain. V lost 3 bases and J 0 bases, leaving 9 bases between the germline ends. From germline, CDR1 is SGHRS and CDR2 YFSETQ. The CDR3 consists of 14 residues. CDR3 region: CASSSPGMNTEAFF. The CDR3 DNA is TGCGCCAGCAGCTCCCCCGGGATGAACACTGAAGCTTTCTTT.

The V call is TRBV18, the J call TRBJ2-3; a possible D gene is TRBD2 (6 bases). Trimming shortened V by 3 bases and J by 1 base, and 23 bases separated the two germline ends. The V gene's germline CDR1 is KGHSH and CDR2 LQKENI. CDR3 length: 19 amino acids. CDR3 sequence: CASSPLSSGGTLRTDTQYF. CDR3 coding DNA: TGTGCCAGCTCACCCCTGTCTTCTGGCGGGACTTTGCGCACAGATACGCAGTATTTT.

This clonotype was observed a few times. The gene calls are TRBV4-2 and TRBJ2-3; 8 bases match TRBD2. In germline, CDR1 is LGHNA, CDR2 YNFKEQ. V lost 0 bases, J lost 2 bases, and 13 bases stayed unmatched. The CDR3 runs 19 residues. CDR3 sequence: CASSQEMGLVDPHTDTQYF. CDR3 DNA sequence: TGTGCCAGCAGCCAAGAAATGGGACTAGTGGATCCTCACACAGATACGCAGTATTTT.